This record covers a single T cell receptor beta chain. The antigen is undetermined. This was a deep-level run. It was across several immunoSEQ plates that each subset's genomic DNA was evenly split. The assay was immunoSEQ multiplex PCR, and TCRdb's table has in-frame clones only and misses some. In the table there are 2 million to 2.5 million clones, around 90% of which are singletons. The sample comes from a study of shared clonotypes between healthy human individuals. Study-level findings and limits: Generally, estimated richness proved larger in naive subsets than it did in memory subsets. Among non-shared clonotypes, generation probabilities were lower than among those shared by all four donors.

The CDR3 has 13 residues. Per the germline V gene, CDR1 is MNHEY and CDR2 is SVGAGI. The ends were cut back, 2 bases at V and 9 bases at J, with 10 bases in the middle. This chain links TRBV6-5 with TRBJ2-2; tentative D call: TRBD2 (7 bases). The sequence was collected from a young man in good health. Some clones in this sample may be carry-over from other donors' samples. The sequenced sample was naive CD4+ T cells from PBMCs. Subset in this sample: CD45RA+ positively selected. The CDR3 nucleotides are TGTGCCAGCAGTTACCCGGGGGGCAGGGAGCTGTTTTTT. The encoded protein is CASSYPGGRELFF.